The rows below give T cell receptor beta chains drawn from one sample of a study of regulatory T cells in long-lasting Graves disease. One entry per CDR3 protein, called by TCRdb with MiXCR from the multiplex PCR reads. This repertoire shows 450,000 or so distinct CDR3 sequences, approximately 23% found once; its top ten account for about an eighth. Sequenced material: peripheral blood mononuclear cells (PBMCs), taken when the disease was refractory, from a patient treated with antithyroid drugs. Receptors originate from a female donor with Graves disease. Each CDR3 is given with its conserved first and last residue. The D gene is left open where the match is weak. Size values are once, few and many counts, or a class for expanded clones, and some rows have none.

V gene	D gene	J gene	clone size	CDR3 length	CDR3 protein	CDR3 DNA
TRBV10-3	-	TRBJ1-5	few	16	CAISERTPVGNQPQHF	TGTGCCATCAGTGAGCGGACACCAGTGGGAAATCAGCCCCAGCATTTT
TRBV28	-	TRBJ1-6	many	16	CASSTTGMGHNSPLHF	TGTGCCAGCAGTACAACAGGAATGGGGCATAATTCACCCCTCCACTTT
TRBV28	TRBD1	TRBJ2-2	few	16	CASRLARGLNTGELFF	TGTGCCAGCAGACTCGCCAGGGGGCTTAACACCGGGGAGCTGTTTTTT
TRBV5-1	TRBD2	TRBJ2-7	-	13	CASSKREGNEQYF	TGCGCCAGCAGCAAGCGGGAGGGGAACGAGCAGTACTTC
TRBV19	-	TRBJ2-7	-	13	CASTQGSPYEQYF	TGTGCCAGTACCCAGGGGTCGCCGTACGAGCAGTACTTC
TRBV5-1	-	TRBJ2-7	-	15	CASSPDSLSSYEQYF	TGCGCCAGCAGCCCGGACAGCTTGAGCTCCTACGAGCAGTACTTC
TRBV6-5	-	TRBJ1-5	few	16	CASSYERGIRSQPQHF	TGTGCCAGCAGTTACGAACGGGGGATAAGGAGTCAGCCCCAGCATTTT
TRBV3-1	-	TRBJ1-5	few	16	CASSQGFGAPNQPQHF	TGTGCCAGCAGCCAAGGGTTTGGGGCACCCAATCAGCCCCAGCATTTT
TRBV19	-	TRBJ2-7	few	13	CASREGSSYEQYF	TGTGCCAGTAGGGAGGGCAGTTCCTACGAGCAGTACTTC
TRBV11-3	-	TRBJ2-7	many	17	CASSLDSGRTFSYEQYF	TGTGCCAGCAGCTTAGATTCCGGCAGGACCTTCTCCTACGAGCAGTACTTC
TRBV15	-	TRBJ1-2	many	14	CATSSPPGDYGYTF	TGTGCCACCTCTTCCCCGCCCGGGGACTATGGCTACACCTTC
TRBV6-1	TRBD2	TRBJ2-2	few	15	CASSQIAGDTGELFF	TGTGCCAGCAGTCAGATAGCGGGGGACACCGGGGAGCTGTTTTTT
TRBV28	TRBD2	TRBJ2-7	many	16	CASSSPTISGRYEQYF	TGTGCCAGCAGTTCCCCGACAATTAGCGGGAGATACGAGCAGTACTTC
TRBV20-1	-	TRBJ1-6	few	15	CSAREPGSYNSPLHF	TGCAGTGCTAGGGAGCCAGGCTCCTATAATTCACCCCTCCACTTT
TRBV7-2	TRBD1	TRBJ1-6	few	17	CASSLTGGVPYNSPLHF	TGTGCCAGCAGCTTGACAGGGGGTGTACCCTATAATTCACCCCTCCACTTT
TRBV3-1	TRBD1	TRBJ1-4	few	15	CASAGEQGTNEKLFF	TGTGCCAGCGCCGGGGAACAGGGGACTAATGAAAAACTGTTTTTT
TRBV13	TRBD1	TRBJ2-7	-	15	CASSPGTGREGEQYF	TGTGCCAGCAGCCCCGGGACAGGGAGAGAGGGCGAGCAGTACTTC
TRBV28	-	TRBJ1-3	few	15	CASSLPGVAGNTIYF	TGTGCCAGCAGTTTACCAGGGGTAGCTGGAAACACCATATATTTT
TRBV27	-	TRBJ1-2	-	18	CASSLRPSTGFSNYGYTF	TGTGCCAGCAGTTTACGTCCCTCTACGGGATTCTCAAACTATGGCTACACCTTC
TRBV20-1	-	TRBJ2-7	-	17	CSARDPFLIDTSYEQYF	TGCAGTGCTAGAGACCCCTTTCTGATAGACACCTCCTACGAGCAGTACTTC
TRBV7-2	-	TRBJ2-7	-	14	CASSSLTSAYEQYF	TGTGCCAGCAGCTCCTTGACATCAGCCTACGAGCAGTACTTC
TRBV28	TRBD2	TRBJ2-5	many	14	CASRPQGLEETQYF	TGTGCCAGCAGACCGCAGGGACTAGAAGAGACCCAGTACTTC
TRBV12-3/TRBV12-4	-	TRBJ1-1	many	14	CASTKRRGYTEAFF	TGTGCCAGCACTAAGAGGCGGGGGTACACTGAAGCTTTCTTT
TRBV3-1	-	TRBJ1-6	-	14	CASSQDIPAAPLHF	TGTGCCAGCAGCCAAGATATCCCAGCGGCACCCCTCCACTTT
TRBV7-3	TRBD2	TRBJ2-1	few	15	CASSPSREGYNEQFF	TGTGCCAGCAGCCCCTCTCGGGAGGGATACAATGAGCAGTTCTTC
TRBV6-5	-	TRBJ2-7	many	13	CASSYLGSYEQYF	TGTGCCAGCAGTTACTTGGGCAGCTACGAGCAGTACTTC
TRBV6-1	-	TRBJ1-4	many	14	CASRKPPEGEKLFF	TGTGCCAGCAGGAAGCCTCCTGAGGGTGAAAAACTGTTTTTT
TRBV6-1	TRBD1	TRBJ2-7	few	13	CASGRDRSYEQYF	TGTGCCAGCGGCCGGGACAGATCTTACGAGCAGTACTTC
TRBV15	TRBD1	TRBJ2-1	-	16	CATSRYLGTGSNEQFF	TGTGCCACCAGCAGATATTTAGGGACAGGCTCCAATGAGCAGTTCTTC
TRBV19	-	TRBJ1-5	-	14	CASSYPYSNQPQHF	TGTGCCAGTAGTTACCCATATAGCAATCAGCCCCAGCATTTT
TRBV20-1	-	TRBJ1-5	many	13	CSARDMVNQPQHF	TGCAGTGCTAGAGATATGGTCAATCAGCCCCAGCATTTT
TRBV28	-	TRBJ2-3	once	16	CASSFRDYRGRDTQYF	TGTGCCAGCAGTTTCCGGGACTACAGGGGACGAGATACGCAGTATTTT
TRBV2	-	TRBJ1-3	many	14	CASTASHSGNTIYF	TGTGCCAGCACAGCCTCCCACTCTGGAAACACCATATATTTT
TRBV2	-	TRBJ1-5	many	15	CASSENTYSNQPQHF	TGTGCCAGCAGTGAGAACACCTATAGCAATCAGCCCCAGCATTTT
TRBV2	-	TRBJ1-2	many	13	CASSALELYGYTF	TGTGCCAGCAGTGCTCTGGAACTCTATGGCTACACCTTC
TRBV30	-	TRBJ2-5	few	12	CAWSPPGGTQYF	TGTGCCTGGAGCCCCCCTGGGGGGACCCAGTACTTC
TRBV29-1	-	TRBJ1-2	few	15	CSVNKRGNKDYGYTF	TGCAGCGTTAATAAGCGGGGGAATAAGGACTATGGCTACACCTTC
TRBV3-1	-	TRBJ2-7	many	12	CASSQGQGEQYF	TGTGCCAGCAGCCAGGGCCAAGGGGAGCAGTACTTC
TRBV11-3	-	TRBJ2-5	few	15	CASSSRVGMEETQYF	TGTGCCAGCAGCTCCCGCGTAGGGATGGAGGAGACCCAGTACTTC
TRBV28	-	TRBJ1-1	few	18	CASSLGLGAGGANTEAFF	TGTGCCAGCAGTTTAGGGCTGGGTGCGGGGGGCGCGAACACTGAAGCTTTCTTT
TRBV6-2/TRBV6-3	TRBD1	TRBJ1-2	few	18	CASSYPVSGQGFIYGYTF	TGTGCCAGCAGTTACCCTGTTTCCGGACAGGGTTTTATCTATGGCTACACCTTC
TRBV20-1	-	TRBJ1-1	many	12	CSATSRDTEAFF	TGCAGTGCTACAAGCCGGGACACTGAAGCTTTCTTT
TRBV11-2	-	TRBJ2-7	-	16	CASSLVGGGGAYEQYF	TGTGCCAGCAGCCTAGTTGGAGGAGGGGGGGCTTACGAGCAGTACTTC
TRBV9	-	TRBJ1-6	-	14	CASSVKGGESPLHF	TGTGCCAGCAGCGTAAAAGGAGGAGAATCACCCCTCCACTTT
TRBV9	TRBD2	TRBJ2-3	-	17	CASSLEVGLAGGDTQYF	TGTGCCAGCAGTTTGGAAGTTGGACTAGCGGGAGGGGATACGCAGTATTTT
TRBV7-2	TRBD1	TRBJ1-5	many	14	CASRDGQGNQPQHF	TGTGCCAGCAGGGATGGACAGGGGAATCAGCCCCAGCATTTT
TRBV2	-	TRBJ2-7	medium-sized	11	CASSQSDEQYF	TGTGCCAGCAGTCAATCAGACGAGCAGTACTTC
TRBV20-1	-	TRBJ2-7	-	14	CSARPATASYEQYF	TGCAGTGCTAGACCCGCGACAGCCTCCTACGAGCAGTACTTC
TRBV28	-	TRBJ2-3	few	13	CASRRGSSDTQYF	TGTGCCAGCAGAAGGGGAAGTTCGGATACGCAGTATTTT